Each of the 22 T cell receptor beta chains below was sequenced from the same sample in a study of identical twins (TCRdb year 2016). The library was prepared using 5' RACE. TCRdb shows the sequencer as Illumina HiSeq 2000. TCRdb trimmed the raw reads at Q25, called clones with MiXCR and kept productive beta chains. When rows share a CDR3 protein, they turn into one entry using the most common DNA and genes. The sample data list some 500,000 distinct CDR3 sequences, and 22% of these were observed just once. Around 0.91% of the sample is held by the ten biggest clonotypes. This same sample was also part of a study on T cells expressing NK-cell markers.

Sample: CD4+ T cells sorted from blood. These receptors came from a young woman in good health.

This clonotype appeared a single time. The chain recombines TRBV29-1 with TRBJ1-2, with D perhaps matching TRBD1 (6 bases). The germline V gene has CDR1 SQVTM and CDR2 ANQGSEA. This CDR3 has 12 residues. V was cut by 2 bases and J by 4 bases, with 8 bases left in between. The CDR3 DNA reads TGCAGCGTTGAAACAGGGACCTATGGCTACACCTTC. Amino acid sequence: CSVETGTYGYTF.

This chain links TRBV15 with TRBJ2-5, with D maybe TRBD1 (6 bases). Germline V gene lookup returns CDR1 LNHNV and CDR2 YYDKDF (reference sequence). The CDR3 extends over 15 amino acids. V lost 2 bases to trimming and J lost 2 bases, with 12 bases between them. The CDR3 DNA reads TGTGCCACCAGCAGATACCCGGACAGTCAAGAGACCCAGTACTTC. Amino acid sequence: CATSRYPDSQETQYF.

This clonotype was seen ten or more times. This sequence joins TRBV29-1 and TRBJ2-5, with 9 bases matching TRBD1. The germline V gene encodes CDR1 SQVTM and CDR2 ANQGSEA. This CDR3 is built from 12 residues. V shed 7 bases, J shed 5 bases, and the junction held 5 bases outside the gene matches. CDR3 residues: CSATGGWETQYF. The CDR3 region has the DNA TGCAGCGCAACAGGGGGCTGGGAGACCCAGTACTTC.

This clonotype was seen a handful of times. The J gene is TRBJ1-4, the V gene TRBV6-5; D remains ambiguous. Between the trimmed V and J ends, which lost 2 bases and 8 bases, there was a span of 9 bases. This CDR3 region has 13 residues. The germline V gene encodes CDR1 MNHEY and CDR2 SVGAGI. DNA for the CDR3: TGTGCCAGCAGTTACGCAGTGGGAGAAAAACTGTTTTTT. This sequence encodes CASSYAVGEKLFF.

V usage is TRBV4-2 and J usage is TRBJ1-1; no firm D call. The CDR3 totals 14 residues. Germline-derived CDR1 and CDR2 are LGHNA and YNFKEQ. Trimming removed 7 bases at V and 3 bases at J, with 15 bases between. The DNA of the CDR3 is TGTGCCAGCACCTCCATTCGGGCCCACACTGAAGCTTTCTTT. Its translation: CASTSIRAHTEAFF.

The DNA for the CDR3 is TGTGCCAGCAGCTTAAAACGCCCCCCCCGGACTCCGGAGACCCAGTACTTC. This encodes CASSLKRPPRTPETQYF. This chain connects TRBV7-2 to TRBJ2-5; D is possibly TRBD2 (5 bases). The CDR3 is 17 residues long. V was clipped by 2 bases and J by 5 bases, with 21 bases between them. In germline, CDR1 is SGHTA, CDR2 FQGNSA.

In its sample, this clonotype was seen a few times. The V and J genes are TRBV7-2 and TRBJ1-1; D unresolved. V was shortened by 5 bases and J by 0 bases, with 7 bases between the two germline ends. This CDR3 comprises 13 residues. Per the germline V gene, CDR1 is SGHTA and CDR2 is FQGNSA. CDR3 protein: CASSTDLNTEAFF. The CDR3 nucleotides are TGTGCCAGCAGCACGGACCTGAACACTGAAGCTTTCTTT.

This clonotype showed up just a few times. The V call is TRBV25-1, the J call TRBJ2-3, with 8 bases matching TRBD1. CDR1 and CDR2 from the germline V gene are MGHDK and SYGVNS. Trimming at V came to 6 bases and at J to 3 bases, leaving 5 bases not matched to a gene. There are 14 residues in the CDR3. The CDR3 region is CASRQGARTDTQYF. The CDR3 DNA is TGTGCCAGCAGGCAGGGGGCGAGGACAGATACGCAGTATTTT.

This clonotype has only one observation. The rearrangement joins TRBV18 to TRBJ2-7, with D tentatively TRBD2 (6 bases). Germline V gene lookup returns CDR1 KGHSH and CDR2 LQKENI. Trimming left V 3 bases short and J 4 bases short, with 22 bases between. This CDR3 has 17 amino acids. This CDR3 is CASSPTPGTPTGYEQYF. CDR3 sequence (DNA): TGTGCCAGCTCACCCACTCCTGGGACTCCGACGGGTTACGAGCAGTACTTC.

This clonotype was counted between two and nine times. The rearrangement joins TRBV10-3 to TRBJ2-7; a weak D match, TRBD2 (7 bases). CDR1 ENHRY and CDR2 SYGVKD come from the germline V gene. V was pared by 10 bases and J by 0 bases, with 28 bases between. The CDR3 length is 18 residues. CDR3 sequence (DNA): TGTGCCACCCTTAGGGAGGGCAGGGGCGTTCAGAGCTCCTACGAGCAGTACTTC. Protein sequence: CATLREGRGVQSSYEQYF.

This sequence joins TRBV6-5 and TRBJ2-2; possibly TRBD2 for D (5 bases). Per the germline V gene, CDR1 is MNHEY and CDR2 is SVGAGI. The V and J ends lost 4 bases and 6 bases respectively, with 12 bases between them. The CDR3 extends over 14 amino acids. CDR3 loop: CASSLRAVSGELFF. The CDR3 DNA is TGTGCCAGCAGTTTGAGGGCAGTCTCCGGGGAGCTGTTTTTT.

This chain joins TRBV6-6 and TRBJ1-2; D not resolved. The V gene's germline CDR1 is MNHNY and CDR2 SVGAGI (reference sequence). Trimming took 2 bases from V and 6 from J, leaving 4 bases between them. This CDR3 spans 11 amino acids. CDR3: CASSYNHGYTF. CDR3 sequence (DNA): TGTGCCAGCAGTTACAATCATGGCTACACCTTC.

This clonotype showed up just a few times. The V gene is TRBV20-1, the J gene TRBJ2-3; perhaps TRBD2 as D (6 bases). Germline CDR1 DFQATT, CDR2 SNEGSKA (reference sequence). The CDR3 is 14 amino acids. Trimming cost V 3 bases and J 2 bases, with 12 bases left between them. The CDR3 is CSARVSGNTDTQYF. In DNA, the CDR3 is TGCAGTGCTAGGGTTAGCGGAAACACAGATACGCAGTATTTT.

The CDR3 coding sequence is TGTGCCAGCAGCCCGACCGGGACTAGCGTTGGCGGGGAGCTGTTTTTT. Translated, it gives CASSPTGTSVGGELFF. The genes are TRBV13 and TRBJ2-2; 10 bases are shared with TRBD2. CDR3 length: 16 residues. The germline CDR1 and CDR2 sequences are PRHDT and FYEKMQ (reference sequence). Losses at the gene ends were 5 bases for V and 7 bases for J; bases not matched to a gene: 10.

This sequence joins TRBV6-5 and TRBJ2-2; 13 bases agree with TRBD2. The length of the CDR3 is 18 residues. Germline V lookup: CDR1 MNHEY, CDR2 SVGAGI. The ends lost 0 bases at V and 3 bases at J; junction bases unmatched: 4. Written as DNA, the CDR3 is TGTGCCAGCAGTTACTCGAGACTAGCGGGAGGTTACACCGGGGAGCTGTTTTTT. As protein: CASSYSRLAGGYTGELFF.

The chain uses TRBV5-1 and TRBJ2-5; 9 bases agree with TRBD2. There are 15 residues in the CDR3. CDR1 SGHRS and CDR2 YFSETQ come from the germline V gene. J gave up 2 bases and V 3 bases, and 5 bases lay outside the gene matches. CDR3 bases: TGCGCCAGCAGCTCCGGACTAGCGCGGCAAGAGACCCAGTACTTC. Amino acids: CASSSGLARQETQYF.

The CDR3 spells CASSSRAVATEAFF. The CDR3 DNA reads as TGTGCCAGCAGCTCCAGGGCCGTGGCCACTGAAGCTTTCTTT. V usage is TRBV7-2 and J usage is TRBJ1-1, with TRBD1 as a possible D gene (5 bases). V lost 4 bases and J 4 bases, leaving 13 bases between the germline ends. CDR3 length: 14 residues. Per germline, CDR1 SGHTA and CDR2 FQGNSA. The complete variable domain, with remaining parts taken from reference TRBV7-2 and TRBJ1-1, reads GAGVSQSPSNKVTEKGKDVELRCDPISGHTALYWYRQSLGQGLEFLIYFQGNSAPDKSGLPSDRFSAERTGGSVSTLTIQRTQQEDSAVYLCASSSRAVATEAFFGQGTRLTVV.

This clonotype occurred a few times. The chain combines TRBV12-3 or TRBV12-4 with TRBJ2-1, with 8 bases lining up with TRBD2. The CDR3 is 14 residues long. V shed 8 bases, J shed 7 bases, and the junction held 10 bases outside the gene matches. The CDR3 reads CASGAGTRRNEQFF. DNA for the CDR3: TGTGCCAGCGGGGCCGGGACTAGGCGAAATGAGCAGTTCTTC.

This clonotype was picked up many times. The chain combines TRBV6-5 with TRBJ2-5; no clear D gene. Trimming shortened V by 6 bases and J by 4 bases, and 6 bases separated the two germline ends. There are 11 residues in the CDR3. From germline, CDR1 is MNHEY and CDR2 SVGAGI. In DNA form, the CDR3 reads TGTGCCAGCAGGTCTCGAGAGACCCAGTACTTC. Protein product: CASRSRETQYF.

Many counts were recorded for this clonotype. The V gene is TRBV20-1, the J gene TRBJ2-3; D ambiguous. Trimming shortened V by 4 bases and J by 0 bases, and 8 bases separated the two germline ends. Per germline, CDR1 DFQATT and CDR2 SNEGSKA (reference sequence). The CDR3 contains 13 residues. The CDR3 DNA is TGCAGTGCTAAAGCGTCTAGCACAGATACGCAGTATTTT. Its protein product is CSAKASSTDTQYF.

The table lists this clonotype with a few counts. The CDR3, as DNA: TGTGCCAGCAGCACCGGGACAGGGTACGAAGGTGAAGCTTTCTTT. It is translated as CASSTGTGYEGEAFF. The rearrangement links TRBV2 to TRBJ1-1, with 9 positions matching TRBD1. Germline loops: CDR1 SNHLY, CDR2 FYNNEI. With V trimmed by 6 bases and J by 7 bases, 12 bases remained unmatched. The CDR3 runs 15 residues.

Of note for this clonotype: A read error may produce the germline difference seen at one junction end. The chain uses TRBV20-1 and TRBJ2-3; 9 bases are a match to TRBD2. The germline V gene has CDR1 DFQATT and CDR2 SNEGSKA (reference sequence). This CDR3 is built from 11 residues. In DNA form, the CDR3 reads TGCAGTGCTAGAGAGAAGCGGGGGGAACATTTT. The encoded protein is CSAREKRGEHF.